This entry describes one TCR beta chain. Its specificity is unknown. In the naive CD8 group, cells lacked CD45RO and were positively selected for CCR7, so terminally differentiated effector memory CD45RA+ cells were left out. An even split of each subset's genomic DNA across several immunoSEQ plates was performed. Assay used: immunoSEQ multiplex PCR; TCRdb lists only in-frame clones, some missing. The sample consists of about 2.2 million clones, roughly 95% of them appearing once. These data are taken from a study of shared clonotypes between healthy human individuals. Findings and limits, study-wide: The authors expected sequencing depth to affect clonotype sharing among donors. Even with large depth, rarefaction showed that sorted-subset sequencing was incomplete. Richness estimates generally favored naive over memory subsets.

Sequencing used naive CD8+ T cells from PBMCs. The TCR comes from a man between 18 and 35 years old in good health. Some clones in this sample may be carry-over from other donors' samples.

CDR3 protein: CASSFWNRGNQPQHF. CDR3 coding DNA: TGTGCCAGCAGCTTTTGGAATCGAGGTAATCAGCCCCAGCATTTT. The J gene is TRBJ1-5, the V gene TRBV5-8, with D uncertain. The CDR3 sequence is 15 residues long. The V end was cut by 2 bases, the J end by 4 bases, with 13 bases between. The germline CDR1 and CDR2 sequences are SGHTS and YDEGEE.